The present T cell receptor beta chain was sequenced within a study of cytomegalovirus exposure and HLA in healthy donors (dated by TCRdb to 2016 to 2017). In terms of the full investigation: According to a later analysis, one platform produced both the 120 validation repertoires and the approximately 600 repertoires of the first cohort. In addition to the first cohort of about 650 subjects, a separate validation cohort of approximately 130 different subjects was used. The study was designed to test whether signatures of past pathogen exposure could be identified by cataloging public T cell receptors. To predict cytomegalovirus infection status, the study brought together high-throughput TCR immunosequencing, statistical association of individual TCRs with disease status, and machine learning.

Study-level results and caveats: The validation cohort had no HLA typing available for a later analysis, so co-occurrence within that cohort was assessed over all 120 or so repertoires. A later analysis found that TCRs clustered in the first cohort also tended to co-occur in the 95 to 150 validation repertoires, with 94% of cluster scores above 0. According to the authors, the approach could potentially be generalized to other disease states and immunological phenotypes. In vitro tests confirmed that a few of the cytomegalovirus-associated TCR beta chains recognize cytomegalovirus antigens. Across donors, most TCR sequences were observed very rarely, whereas some public TCRs were present in many individuals. The study gave a list of 150 to 200 TCR beta chains associated with cytomegalovirus. In both the original and validation cohorts, the classifier was reported to diagnose cytomegalovirus status with high specificity and sensitivity.

A remark on this clone: Its antigen has not been determined. At one of its ends the junction is not consistent with the germline gene, which may arise from a read error.

Reading the germline V gene gives CDR1 MGHRA and CDR2 YSYEKL. Taken from cysteine to phenylalanine, the CDR3 has 16 residues. Kept here is only the CDR3 DNA, which spans 48 bases and is read in frame from base 1. Donors formed part of the validation cohort, which comprised over a hundred subjects and was distinct from the first cohort of fewer than 750 subjects. Library preparation employed the immunoSEQ multiplex PCR assay. In the source study's methods: A statistical classification framework was built for diagnosing cytomegalovirus status from the catalog of TCR beta chain sequences. TCRdb retrieved this table from immuneACCESS and kept in-frame rearrangements only. Not all clones are present; in checked studies, unresolved V genes account for under half, and no reason is known for the remainder. The DNA was the basis for D and trimming; V, J and clone size are from that table. Here the sample has 230,000 or so clones; 88% occur a single time. The ten largest make up 2.9% of the sample.

The TCR was taken from a woman aged 18 to 35 in good health and CMV-seronegative. Sequences were obtained from PBMCs. The chain joins TRBV4-1 to TRBJ1-1; no D segment can be confidently identified. The CDR3 corresponds to CASSQEPGDSVGAYLF. The DNA reads as follows: TGCGCCAGCAGCCAAGAGCCGGGAGATTCGGTGGGAGCGTATCTCTTT.